What follows is one T cell receptor (beta chain) and its context. Its antigen remains unidentified. The data derive from a study of cytomegalovirus exposure and HLA in healthy donors. Per germline, CDR1 LNHDA and CDR2 SQIVND (reference sequence). This CDR3 has 15 amino acids. Losses at the gene ends were 5 bases for V and 8 bases for J; bases not matched to a gene: 8. With 60 Vbeta and 13 Jbeta primers, the PCR was carried out. Profiled with immunoSEQ multiplex PCR; TCRdb holds only in-frame clones, not every one. Of fewer than 95,000 clones listed, 60% to 80% are singletons. Findings and limits, study-wide: It was reported that TCR beta sequences correctly inferred the HLA-A and HLA-B alleles for most subjects. Specificity of a few CMV-associated chains for CMV antigens was verified in vitro. Being productive about 90% or about 30% of the time was typical of most TCR beta V segments in an earlier analysis. Follow-up analysis seemed to connect common viral pathogens with several of the most significant clusters identified.

This TCR was sampled from a woman between 25 and 40 years old in good health and CMV-seronegative. V usage is TRBV19 and J usage is TRBJ2-2; 10 nucleotides match TRBD1. Specimen: PBMCs. CDR3 protein: CASSHRTGGRGELFF. The CDR3 nucleotides are TGTGCCAGTAGTCATCGGACAGGGGGAAGGGGGGAGCTGTTTTTT.